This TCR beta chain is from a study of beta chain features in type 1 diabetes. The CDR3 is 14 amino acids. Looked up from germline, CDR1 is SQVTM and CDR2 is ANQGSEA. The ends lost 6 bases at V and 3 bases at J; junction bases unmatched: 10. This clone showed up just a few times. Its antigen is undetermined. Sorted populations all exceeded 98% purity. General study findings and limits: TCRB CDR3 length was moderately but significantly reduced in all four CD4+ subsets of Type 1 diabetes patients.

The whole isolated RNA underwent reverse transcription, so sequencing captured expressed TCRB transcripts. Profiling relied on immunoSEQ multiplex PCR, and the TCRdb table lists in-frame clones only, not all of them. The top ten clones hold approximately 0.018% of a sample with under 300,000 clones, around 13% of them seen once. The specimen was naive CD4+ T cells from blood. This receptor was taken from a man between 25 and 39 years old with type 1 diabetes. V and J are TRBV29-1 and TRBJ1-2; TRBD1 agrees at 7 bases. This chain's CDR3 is CSVGGRTGDYGYTF. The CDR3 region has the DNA TGCAGCGTGGGCGGAAGGACAGGCGACTATGGCTACACCTTC.